The clone carrying this T cell receptor beta chain was recorded once. What it recognizes is unknown. This record comes from a study of T cell responses to AZD1222 COVID-19 vaccine. The study's findings and limits: Recipients of two AZD1222 doses showed rising Spike-specific TCR breadth and depth.

Some clones are missing from TCRdb's copy, which holds only in-frame ones; the method was immunoSEQ multiplex PCR. Of roughly 80,000 clones in the sample, roughly nine tenths were seen once. The origin of this receptor is an adult who received the AZD1222 COVID-19 vaccine. The sequencing used peripheral blood, collected 28 days after the second AZD1222 dose.

The CDR3 loop reads CASSEEDRYYGYTF. The CDR3 region has the DNA TGTGCCAGCAGTGAAGAGGACAGGTACTATGGCTACACCTTC. The chain employs TRBV6-1 and TRBJ1-2; 7 bases match TRBD1. J lost 3 bases, V lost 1 base, and 2 bases had no gene match. Germline CDR1 MNHNS, CDR2 SASEGT. CDR3 length: 14 residues.